The TCR beta chain under discussion was sequenced for a study of T cells after yellow fever vaccination (dated by TCRdb to between 2018 and 2020). Background on the whole study: Memory subsets (EM, EMRA, CM and Tscm) were sorted on a BD FACS Aria III using CD3, CD45RA, CCR7 and CD95 staining. To follow T-cell clones before and after primary and booster YFV17D yellow fever vaccination, bulk TCR alpha and beta repertoires were sequenced over time. Libraries from fractions with low cell numbers were prepared with the SMART-Seq v4 Ultra Low Input RNA kit. Memory subsets were sorted on days 0, 15 and 45 and at 18 months following primary vaccination, and on days 0, 15 and 45 following the 30-year booster. Blood was drawn at multiple timepoints before and after primary and secondary immunization, with bulk PBMC replicates and cell subsets isolated. Two healthy male donors, one aged 18 to 30 and one aged 30 to 40 years, made up the cohort.

This clonotype came up many times. The input lacks base qualities; no much larger clone sits a single base away. V is shortened by 6 bases, J by 5 bases, and the region joining them spans 16 bases. There are 14 amino acids in the CDR3, from cysteine to phenylalanine inclusive. Only the CDR3 DNA stays, 42 bases, in frame from base 1. CDR1 is given as SGHTA and CDR2 as FQGNSA, both from the germline V gene. Results and caveats for the whole study, not just this receptor: Because abundant contaminating clonotypes from the bulk population could be contained in FACS-sorted repertoires, computational filtering was required. A small fraction of clonotypes showed up in both the CD4 and CD8 compartments, probably as a result of convergent recombination. The secondary T-cell response was weaker than the primary response but faster, peaking on day 5 instead of day 15. Because only a couple of donors were included in the study, the extent to which the findings can be generalized is limited. In the sorted memory subsets on day 0, nearly all of the vaccine-responding clonotypes fell below detection. Most clones expanded after primary vaccination were re-detected after the booster (about 95% of CD4 and roughly 85% of CD8), suggesting broad memory maintenance.

TCR cDNA was synthesized by 5'RACE template switching, which introduced a universal primer site and unique molecular identifiers. Priming of cDNA synthesis was performed from both the TCR alpha and TCR beta constant segments. Two PCR steps were used to amplify libraries, with sample barcodes and sequencing adapters being added in the second step. Libraries were sequenced on Illumina HiSeq 2500 (2x100 bp) or NovaSeq (2x150 bp). The paper's data handling went like this. Reads were demultiplexed and collapsed into UMI consensus sequences with MIGEC, and V(D)J alignment was performed with MiXCR. Using edgeR on replicate PBMC samples, clonotypes were called vaccine-responding if FDR was below 0.01 and the log2 fold change was above 5 up to day 15. Bulk clonotypes were assigned CD4 or CD8 identity according to which sequenced CD4 or CD8 repertoire held them at higher abundance. To estimate the distribution of each clone across memory phenotypes, clonotype frequencies in memory subsets were weighted by FACS-sorted cell numbers. Through fastp at Q25 and MiXCR, TCRdb rebuilt clones from the public reads, retaining in-frame beta chains. CDR3 protein duplicates are merged, each entry listing the most common genes and DNA. Here the V and J calls rest on TCRdb's processing, not on the authors' analysis. The sample table holds about 32,000 distinct CDR3 sequences, of which less than 8% were seen once. Roughly 22% of the sample goes to the ten largest clones.

This sample's treatment or condition label indicates: live attenuated yellow fever vaccine strain. A standard Ficoll-Paque protocol was used to isolate PBMCs from peripheral blood. For sorted memory subsets, RNA extraction was done with the RNeasy Micro Kit. The V and J genes are TRBV7-2 and TRBJ1-1; TRBD1 is a weak D gene call, 5 bases matching. Sequences were derived from PBMCs, either bulk or a sorted T-cell subset (CD4+, CD8+, memory, or dextramer-sorted; not recorded which), sampled on the day of the first yellow fever vaccination. This TCR came from a man aged 18 to 35 who received the YFV17D yellow fever vaccine. The bases are TGTGCCAGCAGTTTTCAGGGCAAGGGGACTGAAGCTTTCTTT. The resulting protein is CASSFQGKGTEAFF.